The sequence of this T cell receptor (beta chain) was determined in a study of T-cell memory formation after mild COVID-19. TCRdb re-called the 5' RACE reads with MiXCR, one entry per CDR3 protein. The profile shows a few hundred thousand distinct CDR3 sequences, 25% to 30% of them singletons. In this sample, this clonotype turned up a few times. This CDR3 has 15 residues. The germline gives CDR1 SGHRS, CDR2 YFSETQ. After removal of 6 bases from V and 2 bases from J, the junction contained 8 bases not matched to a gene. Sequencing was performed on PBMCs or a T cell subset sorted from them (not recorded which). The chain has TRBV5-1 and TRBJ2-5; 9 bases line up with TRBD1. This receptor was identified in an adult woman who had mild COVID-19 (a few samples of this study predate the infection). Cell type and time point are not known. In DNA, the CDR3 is TGCGCCAGCAACCCCTGGGACAGGGATCAAGAGACCCAGTACTTC. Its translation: CASNPWDRDQETQYF.